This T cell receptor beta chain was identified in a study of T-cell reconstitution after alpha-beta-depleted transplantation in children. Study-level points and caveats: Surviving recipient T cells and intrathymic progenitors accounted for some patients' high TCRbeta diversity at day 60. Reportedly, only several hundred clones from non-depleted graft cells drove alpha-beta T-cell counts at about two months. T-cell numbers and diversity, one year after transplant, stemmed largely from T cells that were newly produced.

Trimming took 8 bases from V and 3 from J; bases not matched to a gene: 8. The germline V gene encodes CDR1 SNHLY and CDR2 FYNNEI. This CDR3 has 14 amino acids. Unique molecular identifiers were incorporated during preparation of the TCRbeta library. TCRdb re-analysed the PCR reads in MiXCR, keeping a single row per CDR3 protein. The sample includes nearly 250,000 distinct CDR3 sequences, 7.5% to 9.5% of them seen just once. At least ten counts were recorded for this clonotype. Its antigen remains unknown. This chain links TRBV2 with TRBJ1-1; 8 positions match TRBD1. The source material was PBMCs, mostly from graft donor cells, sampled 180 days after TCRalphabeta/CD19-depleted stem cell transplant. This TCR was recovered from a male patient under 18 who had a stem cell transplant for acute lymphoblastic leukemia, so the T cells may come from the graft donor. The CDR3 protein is CASRNGQGHTEAFF. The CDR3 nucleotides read TGTGCCAGCCGAAACGGACAGGGCCACACTGAAGCTTTCTTT.